A selection of T cell receptor beta chains follows, all from one sample in a study of shared clonotypes between healthy human individuals. Using immunoSEQ multiplex PCR, the repertoire was profiled, and TCRdb retains in-frame clones only, with some absent. Altogether around 2,000,000 clones are present, 85% to 95% being singletons, with the ten largest covering approximately 0.13%. The sample taken for sequencing was naive CD4+ T cells sorted from blood. The receptors here all came from a man younger than 35 in good health. Each CDR3 is given with its conserved first and last residue. The D gene is left open where the match is weak. Expanded clones are given a class, and other clones once, few, many or no size at all.

-	TRBV4-2	TRBD1	TRBJ2-1	TGTGCCAGCAGCCAAGACCCGGGACAGAACTACAATGAGCAGTTCTTC	CASSQDPGQNYNEQFF
-	TRBV11-2	-	TRBJ2-5	TGTGCCAGCAGCTTAAACGCAGGGTACCCGGAGACCCAGTACTTC	CASSLNAGYPETQYF
-	TRBV15	-	TRBJ2-7	TGTGCCACCAGCAAGGGGCGCGCCAAGTCCTACGAGCAGTACTTC	CATSKGRAKSYEQYF
-	TRBV6-1	-	TRBJ2-1	TGTGCCAGCAGTGAATTTTTCGGGTTCAATGAGCAGTTCTTC	CASSEFFGFNEQFF
-	TRBV5-4	-	TRBJ2-3	TGTGCCAGCTCCATCGATCCCACAGATACGCAGTATTTT	CASSIDPTDTQYF
-	TRBV18	-	TRBJ2-1	TGTGCCAGCTCAGCCGGGGGAAACAATGAGCAGTTCTTC	CASSAGGNNEQFF
-	TRBV6-1	-	TRBJ2-1	TGTGCCAGCAGTTTAAATGAGCAGTTCTTC	CASSLNEQFF
-	TRBV7-8	TRBD1	TRBJ2-2	TGTGCCAGCAGTCTTAGGGACAGGGTTTCCCCCGGGGAGCTGTTTTTT	CASSLRDRVSPGELFF
once	TRBV29-1	TRBD1	TRBJ1-5	TGCAGCGTTGTGGAAGGGGGCGTAGAGCCCCAGCATTTT	CSVVEGGVEPQHF
-	TRBV18	TRBD1	TRBJ2-1	TGTGCCAGCTCACGGCAAGTGGGGACAGGAGCGTCCAATGAGCAGTTCTTC	CASSRQVGTGASNEQFF
-	TRBV5-4	-	TRBJ2-3	TGTGCCAGCAGCTTGACAGGGATAACAGATACGCAGTATTTT	CASSLTGITDTQYF
-	TRBV11-2	-	TRBJ2-6	TGTGCCAGCAGCTTTAGCGCTGGGGCCAACGTCCTGACTTTC	CASSFSAGANVLTF
-	TRBV28	-	TRBJ2-7	TGTGCCAGCAGCGGCAGCGGACTCTCCTACGAGCAGTACTTC	CASSGSGLSYEQYF